These 23 T cell receptor beta chains share one sample of origin, sequenced in a study of CD8+CD57+ T cells in acquired aplastic anemia. Genomic DNA, serving as template, underwent TCR beta VDJ and CDR3 profiling. TCRdb itself ran the reads through MiXCR, one entry per CDR3 protein. Of 450,000 to 600,000 distinct CDR3 sequences listed, roughly a third were seen once; the top ten hold 0.7% to 1%. All patients picked for sequencing had shown, by flow cytometry, an expansion of CD8+CD57+ cells. Material: sorted CD4+, CD8+, or CD8+CD57+ T cells (not recorded which) from PBMCs. These receptors originate from a human donor with aplastic anemia.

This clonotype was counted between two and nine times. The chain combines TRBV9 with TRBJ2-5, with 7 bases matching TRBD2. With 0 bases clipped from V and 5 bases from J, the junction kept 10 bases outside the gene matches. Germline V gene lookup returns CDR1 SGDLS and CDR2 YYNGEE. This CDR3 is built from 16 residues. The CDR3 bases are TGTGCCAGCAGCGTAGCGCCAGCGGGAAGCTCGGAGACCCAGTACTTC. It yields the protein CASSVAPAGSSETQYF. Complete variable domain (other parts from reference TRBV9 and TRBJ2-5): DSGVTQTPKHLITATGQRVTLRCSPRSGDLSVYWYQQSLDQGLQFLIQYYNGEERAKGNILERFSAQQFPDLHSELNLSSLELGDSALYFCASSVAPAGSSETQYFGPGTRLLVL.

The chain recombines TRBV7-9 with TRBJ1-1, with a possible D match to TRBD1 (6 bases). Between the trimmed V and J ends, which lost 4 bases and 2 bases, there was a span of 14 bases. CDR3 length: 15 amino acids. The germline V gene encodes CDR1 SEHNR and CDR2 FQNEAQ (reference sequence). The CDR3: CASSSVLQGNTEAFF. CDR3 coding DNA: TGTGCCAGCAGCTCCGTCTTACAGGGTAACACTGAAGCTTTCTTT.

The J gene is TRBJ2-3, the V gene TRBV9; TRBD2 agrees at 10 bases. Losses at the gene ends were 3 bases for V and 8 bases for J; bases not matched to a gene: 3. Germline V gene lookup returns CDR1 SGDLS and CDR2 YYNGEE. The CDR3 has 13 residues. CDR3: CASSGLAGSTQYF. In nucleotides, the CDR3 is TGTGCCAGCAGCGGACTAGCGGGTTCTACGCAGTATTTT.

This clonotype was picked up a small number of times. CDR3 coding DNA: TGTGCCAGCAGTACACGGTTTGAAGCTTTCTTT. Its translation is CASSTRFEAFF. This chain joins TRBV12-3 or TRBV12-4 and TRBJ1-1; D gene uncertain. CDR3 length: 11 amino acids. V lost 5 bases and J lost 7, with 8 bases in between.

As concerns this clonotype: The junction departs from germline at one end; a sequencing error may be responsible. The CDR3 region has the DNA TGTGCCAGCAGTTACCCTGGGGCAGGCGAACAGCCCCGGCATTTT. As protein: CASSYPGAGEQPRHF. The genes are TRBV6-5 and TRBJ1-5, with D maybe TRBD1 (5 bases). Germline V gene data show CDR1 as MNHEY and CDR2 as SVGAGI. This CDR3 is 15 amino acids long.

The rearrangement links TRBV29-1 to TRBJ1-1, with 7 bases identical to TRBD1. Germline values: CDR1 SQVTM, CDR2 ANQGSEA. The CDR3 extends over 13 amino acids. J gave up 4 bases and V 4 bases, and 6 bases lay outside the gene matches. The CDR3 loop reads CSVGRGTVTEAFF. In nucleotides, the CDR3 is TGCAGCGTTGGCAGGGGGACGGTCACTGAAGCTTTCTTT.

Concerning this clonotype: A much larger clone differs from this one at a single base, so this may be a read error. The chain links TRBV2 to TRBJ2-2, with no clear D. Germline-derived CDR1 and CDR2 are SNHLY and FYNNEI. Deletions cut 6 bases from V and 1 base from J, with 12 bases between. The CDR3 consists of 15 residues. The CDR3 is CASRTSDGNTGELFF. In DNA, the CDR3 is TGTGCCAGCAGGACCTCGGACGGGAACACCGGGGAGCTGTTTTTT.

The J gene is TRBJ1-5, the V gene TRBV10-3, with 7 bases identical to TRBD1. The CDR3 spans 15 residues. CDR1 is ENHRY and CDR2 is SYGVKD in the germline V gene. V dropped 5 bases and J dropped 4; count of bases not matched to a gene: 8. The CDR3 DNA reads as TGTGCCATCAGTTTAAATAAGGGGGCTAATCAGCCCCAGCATTTT. Translating it yields CAISLNKGANQPQHF.

This clonotype came up a few times. The CDR3 DNA follows: TGTGCCAGCAGTTTAGCTGTAATGACCGGGGAGCTGTTTTTT. This gives the protein CASSLAVMTGELFF. The gene calls are TRBV12-3 or TRBV12-4 and TRBJ2-2; D gene ambiguous. The CDR3 is made up of 14 amino acids. Trimming took off 0 bases at V and 5 bases at J, with 7 bases between the two ends.

This clonotype was observed a handful of times. V usage is TRBV6-1 and J usage is TRBJ1-2; D call uncertain. This CDR3 contains 15 residues. The V end was cut by 6 bases, the J end by 4 bases, with 18 bases between. From germline, CDR1 is MNHNS and CDR2 SASEGT. CDR3 protein: CASSPMQAASYGYTF. CDR3 sequence (DNA): TGTGCCAGCAGCCCGATGCAGGCCGCGAGCTATGGCTACACCTTC.

This clonotype appeared a few times. The rearrangement uses TRBV20-1 and TRBJ1-1; D gene unclear. Deletions cut 3 bases from V and 5 bases from J, with 13 bases between. The germline gives CDR1 DFQATT, CDR2 SNEGSKA (reference sequence). The CDR3 extends over 13 amino acids. CDR3 sequence reads: CSASIAGITEAFF. The CDR3 coding sequence is TGCAGTGCTAGTATCGCGGGGATAACTGAAGCTTTCTTT.

This clonotype was recorded many times. The chain couples TRBV5-1 to TRBJ2-3; D may correspond to TRBD1 or TRBD2 (5 bases each). Germline loops: CDR1 SGHRS, CDR2 YFSETQ. The V end lost 0 bases, the J end lost 4 bases, and 6 bases lay between the germline ends. The CDR3 has 13 residues. CDR3 residues: CASSLGDPDTQYF. In DNA, the CDR3 is TGCGCCAGCAGCTTGGGGGACCCAGATACGCAGTATTTT.

As for this clonotype: A read error is possible here, since a much larger clone lies one base away. The J gene is TRBJ1-2, the V gene TRBV5-6; D ambiguous. The CDR3 has 13 residues. Germline V gene data show CDR1 as SGHDT and CDR2 as YYEEEE. The CDR3 nucleotides read TGTGCCAGCAGCCAAAGTAGTAACTGTGGCTACACCTTC. As protein: CASSQSSNCGYTF.

There are many counts of this clonotype. The chain is built from TRBV10-3 and TRBJ1-5; no definite D call. With 2 bases removed from V and 2 bases from J, the gap between germline ends came to 4 bases. The CDR3 loop spans 13 amino acids. CDR1 and CDR2 from the germline V gene are ENHRY and SYGVKD. The CDR3 DNA follows: TGTGCCATCAGTGAGCCGGGCAATCAGCCCCAGCATTTT. Its protein product is CAISEPGNQPQHF.

This clonotype came up many times. This chain connects TRBV29-1 to TRBJ2-2, with a possible D match to TRBD2 (5 bases). The CDR3 is made up of 14 amino acids. Deletions cut 4 bases from V and 4 bases from J, with 13 bases between. Germline V gene lookup returns CDR1 SQVTM and CDR2 ANQGSEA. The CDR3 is CSVGFREGTGELFF. The DNA for the CDR3 is TGCAGCGTTGGGTTTCGGGAAGGCACCGGGGAGCTGTTTTTT.

The genes are TRBV11-1 and TRBJ2-1; no firm D call. From germline, CDR1 is SGHAT and CDR2 FQDESV (reference sequence). Trimming shortened V by 5 bases and J by 3 bases, and 14 bases separated the two germline ends. This CDR3 region has 15 residues. The CDR3 DNA sequence: TGTGCCAGCAGCGTAGAGTCGAGGAGCTACAATGAGCAGTTCTTC. Translating it yields CASSVESRSYNEQFF.

By frequency in the sample, this clonotype is medium-sized. This chain connects TRBV10-3 to TRBJ2-7, with 9 positions matching TRBD1. Germline V gives CDR1 ENHRY, CDR2 SYGVKD. J was trimmed by 3 bases and V by 3 bases; bases with no gene match: 6. This CDR3 is 15 amino acids long. CDR3 residues: CAISDRTGVGYEQYF. Written as DNA, the CDR3 is TGTGCCATCAGTGACCGGACAGGGGTTGGCTACGAGCAGTACTTC.

The chain links TRBV20-1 to TRBJ2-7, with D possibly matching TRBD2 (7 bases). Germline V lookup: CDR1 DFQATT, CDR2 SNEGSKA (reference sequence). V was clipped by 7 bases and J by 4 bases, with 23 bases between them. The CDR3 has 15 amino acids. CDR3 coding DNA: TGCAGTGTCAGCTCGGGGGGCCAGAAACTATACGAGCAGTACTTC. Translated, it gives CSVSSGGQKLYEQYF.

The chain combines TRBV12-3 or TRBV12-4 with TRBJ1-6, with TRBD1 identical over 11 bases. This CDR3 region has 16 residues. The V gene end was trimmed by 6 bases and the J gene end by 8 bases; junction bases not matched to a gene: 9. The CDR3 protein is CASSQRTGGADSPLHF. The CDR3 coding sequence is TGTGCCAGCAGCCAAAGGACAGGGGGCGCCGATTCACCCCTCCACTTT.

This clonotype was picked up many times. The chain recombines TRBV7-6 with TRBJ2-7; no clear D. Deletions cut 0 bases from V and 1 base from J, with 10 bases between. The CDR3 covers 15 residues. Per germline, CDR1 SGHVS and CDR2 FNYEAQ. CDR3 residues: CASSLARLTSYEQYF. Here the CDR3 DNA reads TGTGCCAGCAGCTTAGCGCGACTGACTTCCTACGAGCAGTACTTC.

This clonotype was counted at least ten times. The chain couples TRBV15 to TRBJ1-5; a possible D gene is TRBD1 (5 bases). Looked up from germline, CDR1 is LNHNV and CDR2 is YYDKDF (reference sequence). CDR3 length equals 14 residues. The ends were cut back, 3 bases at V and 0 bases at J, with 6 bases in the middle. The CDR3 is CATSRGGSNQPQHF. As DNA, the CDR3 is TGTGCCACCAGCAGGGGGGGTAGCAATCAGCCCCAGCATTTT.

This clonotype was seen only a few times. The V gene is TRBV7-3, the J gene TRBJ1-1, with 8 bases that match TRBD1. Germline V CDR1 and CDR2: SGHTA, FQGTGA. V gave up 6 bases and J gave up 3 bases; unmatched junction bases: 6. There are 14 residues in the CDR3. Written as DNA, the CDR3 is TGTGCCAGCAGGGCAGGGGGCAAGGACACTGAAGCTTTCTTT. Translating it yields CASRAGGKDTEAFF.

The chain links TRBV20-1 to TRBJ1-5; 10 bases agree with TRBD1. CDR3 length: 14 residues. CDR1 and CDR2 from the germline V gene are DFQATT and SNEGSKA (reference sequence). Trimming removed 3 bases from V and 3 bases from J; junction bases left unmatched: 2. The CDR3 DNA is TGCAGTGCTAGCGGGACAGGGGCCAATCAGCCCCAGCATTTT. This codes for CSASGTGANQPQHF.